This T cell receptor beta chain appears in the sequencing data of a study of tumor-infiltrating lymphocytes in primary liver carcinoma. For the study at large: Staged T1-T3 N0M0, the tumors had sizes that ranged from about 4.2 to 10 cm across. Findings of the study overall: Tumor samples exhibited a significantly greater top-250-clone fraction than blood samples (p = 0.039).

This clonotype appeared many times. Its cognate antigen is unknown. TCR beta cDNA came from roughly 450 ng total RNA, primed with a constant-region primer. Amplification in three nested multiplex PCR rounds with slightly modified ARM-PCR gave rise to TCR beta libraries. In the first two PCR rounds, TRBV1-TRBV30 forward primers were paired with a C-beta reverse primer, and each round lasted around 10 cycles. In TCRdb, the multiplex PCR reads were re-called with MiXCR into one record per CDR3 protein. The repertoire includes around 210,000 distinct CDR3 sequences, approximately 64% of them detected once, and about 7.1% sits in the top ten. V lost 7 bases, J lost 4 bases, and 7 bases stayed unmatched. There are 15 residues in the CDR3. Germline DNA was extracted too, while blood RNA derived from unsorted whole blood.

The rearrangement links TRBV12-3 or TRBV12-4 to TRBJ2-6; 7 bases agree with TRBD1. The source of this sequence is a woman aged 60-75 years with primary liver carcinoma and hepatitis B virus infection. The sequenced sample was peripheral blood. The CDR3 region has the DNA TGTGCCAGCACCTCAACAGGGGCCGGGGCCAACGTCCTGACTTTC. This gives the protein CASTSTGAGANVLTF.